This T cell receptor (beta chain) was identified during a study of cytomegalovirus exposure and HLA in healthy donors. The study's findings and limits: Most TCR sequences were seen very rarely across donors, but some public TCRs occurred in many.

The CDR3 runs to 12 residues. Looked up from germline, CDR1 is SQVTM and CDR2 is ANQGSEA. V was trimmed by 4 bases and J by 11 bases, leaving 16 bases between them. PCR amplification relied on 60 Vbeta primers (plus 13 Jbeta primers). Original methodology: It was a later analysis that counted about 80 million unique TCR beta chains, of which approximately 11 million were shared. Repertoires were generated with immunoSEQ multiplex PCR, while TCRdb's copy carries only in-frame clones and drops some. That table supplies the V and J calls and clone size; D and trimming were determined from the DNA. The profile covers over 200,000 clones, with under 90% appearing a single time and about 1.2% taken by the ten largest. In the case of this clone: Its antigen is unidentified.

Sequences were obtained from PBMCs. The gene calls are TRBV29-1 and TRBJ2-3; D is ambiguous. The clonotype originates from a human donor in good health. CDR3 in DNA: TGCAGCGTTGTGGCGGTCCTCCATCAGCAGTATTTT. Its protein is CSVVAVLHQQYF.